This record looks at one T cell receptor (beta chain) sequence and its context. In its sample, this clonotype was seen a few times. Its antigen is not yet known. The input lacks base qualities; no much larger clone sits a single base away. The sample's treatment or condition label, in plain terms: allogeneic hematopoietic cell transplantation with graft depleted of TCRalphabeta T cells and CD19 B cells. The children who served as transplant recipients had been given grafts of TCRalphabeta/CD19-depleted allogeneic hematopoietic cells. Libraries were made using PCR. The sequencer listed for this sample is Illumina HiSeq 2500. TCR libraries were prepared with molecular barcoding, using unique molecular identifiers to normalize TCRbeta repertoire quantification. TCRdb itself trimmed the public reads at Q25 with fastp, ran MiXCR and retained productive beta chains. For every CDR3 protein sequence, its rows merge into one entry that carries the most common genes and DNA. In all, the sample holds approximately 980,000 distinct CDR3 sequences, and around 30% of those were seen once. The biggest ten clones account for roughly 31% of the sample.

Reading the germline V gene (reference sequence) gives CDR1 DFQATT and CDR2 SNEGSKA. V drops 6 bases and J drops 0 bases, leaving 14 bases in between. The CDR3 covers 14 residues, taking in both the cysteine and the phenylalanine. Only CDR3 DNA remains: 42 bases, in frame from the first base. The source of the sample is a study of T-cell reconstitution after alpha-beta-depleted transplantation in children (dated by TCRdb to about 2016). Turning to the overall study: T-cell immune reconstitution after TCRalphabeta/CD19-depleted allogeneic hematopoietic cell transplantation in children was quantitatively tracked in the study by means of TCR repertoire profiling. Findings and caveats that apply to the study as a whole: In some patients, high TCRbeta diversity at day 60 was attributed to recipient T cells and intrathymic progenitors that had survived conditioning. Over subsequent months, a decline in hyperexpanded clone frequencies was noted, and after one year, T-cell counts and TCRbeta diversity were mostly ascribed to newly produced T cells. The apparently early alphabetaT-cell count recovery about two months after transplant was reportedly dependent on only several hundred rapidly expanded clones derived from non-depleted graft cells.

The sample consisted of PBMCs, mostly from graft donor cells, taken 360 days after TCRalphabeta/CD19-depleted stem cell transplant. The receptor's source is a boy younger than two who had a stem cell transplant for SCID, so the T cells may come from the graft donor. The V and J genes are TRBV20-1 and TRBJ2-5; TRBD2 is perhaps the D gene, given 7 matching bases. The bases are TGCAGTGCCCTCCGGGGGGCGTACCAAGAGACCCAGTACTTC. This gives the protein CSALRGAYQETQYF.